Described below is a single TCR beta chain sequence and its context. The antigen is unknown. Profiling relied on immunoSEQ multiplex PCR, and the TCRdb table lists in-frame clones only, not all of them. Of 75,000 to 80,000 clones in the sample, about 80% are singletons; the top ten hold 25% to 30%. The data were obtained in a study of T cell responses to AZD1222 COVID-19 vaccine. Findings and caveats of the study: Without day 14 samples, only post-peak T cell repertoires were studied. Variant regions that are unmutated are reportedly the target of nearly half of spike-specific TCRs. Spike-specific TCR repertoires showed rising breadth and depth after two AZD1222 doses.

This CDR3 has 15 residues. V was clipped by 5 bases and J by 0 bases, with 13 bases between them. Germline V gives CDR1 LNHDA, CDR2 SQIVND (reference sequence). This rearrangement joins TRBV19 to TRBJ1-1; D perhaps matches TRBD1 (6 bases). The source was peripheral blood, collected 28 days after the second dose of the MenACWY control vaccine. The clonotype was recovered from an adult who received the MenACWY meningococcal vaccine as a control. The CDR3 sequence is CASSPMDSLNTEAFF. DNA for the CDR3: TGTGCCAGTAGTCCAATGGACAGCTTGAACACTGAAGCTTTCTTT.